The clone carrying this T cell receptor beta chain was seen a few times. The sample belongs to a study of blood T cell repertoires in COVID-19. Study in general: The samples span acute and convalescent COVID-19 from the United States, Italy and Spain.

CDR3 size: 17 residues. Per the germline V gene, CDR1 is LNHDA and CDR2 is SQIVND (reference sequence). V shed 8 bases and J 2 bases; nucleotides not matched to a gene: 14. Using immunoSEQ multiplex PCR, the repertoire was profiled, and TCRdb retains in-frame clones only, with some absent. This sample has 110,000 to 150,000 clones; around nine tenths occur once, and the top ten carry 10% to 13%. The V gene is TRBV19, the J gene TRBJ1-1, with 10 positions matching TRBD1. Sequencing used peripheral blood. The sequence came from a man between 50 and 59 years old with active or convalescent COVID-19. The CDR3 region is CASPGPYRDRGNTEAFF. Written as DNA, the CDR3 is TGTGCCAGTCCGGGCCCTTACCGGGACAGGGGTAACACTGAAGCTTTCTTT.